Sequencing of this TCR beta chain was carried out in a study of blood T cell repertoires in COVID-19. Study as a whole: Both acute and convalescent COVID-19 samples were obtained from the United States, Italy and Spain. PBMCs, B-cell-depleted T cells, or T cells provided the cDNA or gDNA that made up the material.

Methods used by the authors: Amplification from reference gene primers served as the basis for estimated nucleated cell counts. TCRdb's copy holds only in-frame clones and misses some; the assay was immunoSEQ multiplex PCR. V and J calls and clone size are copied from that table; D and trimming were computed from the DNA. The sample records roughly 150,000 clones, roughly 80% being singletons. Germline CDR1 reads LGHDT; CDR2 reads YNNKEL (reference sequence). Deletions cut 1 base from V and 10 bases from J, with 16 bases between. The CDR3 totals 15 residues. This rearrangement joins TRBV3-1 (or the pseudogene TRBV3-2) to TRBJ1-4; D call uncertain. This receptor was identified in a woman older than 75 with acute or convalescent COVID-19. Sequencing used peripheral blood. In DNA form, the CDR3 reads TGTGCCAGCAGCCAAGGAGAAGATATAGAGGGAAAACTGTTTTTT. Amino acid sequence: CASSQGEDIEGKLFF.